The present T cell receptor beta chain was sequenced within a study of T-cell reconstitution after alpha-beta-depleted transplantation in children. Broader study findings: The origin of alpha-beta T cells about two months after transplant was reportedly several hundred expanded graft clones.

Unique molecular identifiers were used in preparing the TCRbeta library. One entry per CDR3 protein, called by TCRdb with MiXCR from the PCR reads. The sample yields 250,000 to 400,000 distinct CDR3 sequences, around 20% seen once. Germline V gives CDR1 LGHNT, CDR2 FRNRAP. This CDR3 has 15 residues. Trimming shortened V by 1 base and J by 12 bases, and 19 bases separated the two germline ends. A remark on this clonotype: What it binds is not known.

Sequenced here: PBMCs, mostly from graft donor cells, sampled 180 days after TCRalphabeta/CD19-depleted stem cell transplant. The J gene is TRBJ2-1, the V gene TRBV12-5; D gene uncertain. This clonotype was obtained from a male patient aged 10 to 17 who had a stem cell transplant for acute lymphoblastic leukemia, so the T cells may come from the graft donor. CDR3 DNA sequence: TGTGCTAGTGGTTTGGCCGGAAGCTTTCATGTCGGGCAGTTCTTC. Protein: CASGLAGSFHVGQFF.